This is a list of T cell receptor beta chains from one sample in a study of human T cells and chemical hapten exposure. TCRdb passed the RACE reads through MiXCR, listing each CDR3 protein once. This table holds around 300,000 distinct CDR3 sequences, approximately 7.5% found once. The sequencing here drew on whole blood, taken in connection with sensitization to the hapten diphenylcyclopropenone (DPC). The receptors were sampled from a young man with alopecia areata. Some clones in this sample may be carry-over from other donors' samples. The CDR3 runs from the conserved cysteine through the conserved F or W. The order of the fields is J gene, clone size, V gene, D gene, CDR3 protein, CDR3 DNA. D genes are given only for firm matches. Expanded clones are given a class, and other clones once, few, many or no size at all.

J: TRBJ1-2; size: many; V: TRBV5-1; D: .; CDR3: CASSLDQGYGYTF; DNA: TGCGCCAGCAGCTTGGATCAAGGCTATGGCTACACCTTC
J: TRBJ2-1; size: many; V: TRBV20-1; D: TRBD2; CDR3: CSARAPRGGRNEQFF; DNA: TGCAGTGCTAGAGCCCCCCGGGGGGGCAGAAATGAGCAGTTCTTC
J: TRBJ1-4; size: many; V: TRBV24-1; D: .; CDR3: CATSANQYLVGEKLFF; DNA: TGTGCCACCAGTGCCAACCAATACCTGGTTGGCGAAAAACTGTTTTTT
J: TRBJ1-5; size: many; V: TRBV28; D: .; CDR3: CASKNPTAYSNQPQHF; DNA: TGTGCCAGCAAAAACCCAACAGCTTATAGCAATCAGCCCCAGCATTTT
J: TRBJ1-5; size: many; V: TRBV3-1; D: .; CDR3: CASSQSGNQPQHF; DNA: TGTGCCAGCAGCCAGTCGGGCAATCAGCCCCAGCATTTT
J: TRBJ2-3; size: many; V: TRBV7-2; D: TRBD1; CDR3: CASSSGQGIDTQYF; DNA: TGTGCCAGCAGCTCAGGACAGGGGATTGATACGCAGTATTTT
J: TRBJ1-5; size: .; V: TRBV20-1; D: .; CDR3: CSARQDTGSNQPQHF; DNA: TGCAGTGCTCGTCAGGACACAGGGAGCAATCAGCCCCAGCATTTT
J: TRBJ2-7; size: many; V: TRBV5-1; D: TRBD1; CDR3: CASSLSDRGKVRTYEQYF; DNA: TGCGCCAGCAGCTTGTCGGACAGGGGTAAGGTTAGGACCTACGAGCAGTACTTC
J: TRBJ2-1; size: many; V: TRBV27; D: TRBD2; CDR3: CASVSGTSGKNEQFF; DNA: TGTGCCAGCGTATCCGGGACTAGCGGGAAAAATGAGCAGTTCTTC
J: TRBJ2-3; size: few; V: TRBV11-2; D: .; CDR3: CASSLVSSSTDTQYF; DNA: TGTGCCAGCAGCTTAGTCAGTTCTAGCACAGATACGCAGTATTTT
J: TRBJ2-2; size: few; V: TRBV7-7; D: .; CDR3: CASSLVLQNTGELFF; DNA: TGTGCCAGCAGCTTAGTACTCCAGAACACCGGGGAGCTGTTTTTT
J: TRBJ1-4; size: many; V: TRBV5-6; D: .; CDR3: CASSLGQNEKLFF; DNA: TGTGCCAGCAGCTTGGGACAAAATGAAAAACTGTTTTTT
J: TRBJ2-3; size: .; V: TRBV7-2; D: TRBD2; CDR3: CASSFGGGDTQYF; DNA: TGTGCCAGCAGCTTCGGCGGGGGAGATACGCAGTATTTT
J: TRBJ1-2; size: many; V: TRBV20-1; D: .; CDR3: CSAKVAYSYGYTF; DNA: TGCAGTGCTAAGGTTGCTTACTCCTATGGCTACACCTTC
J: TRBJ1-3; size: .; V: TRBV12-3/TRBV12-4; D: .; CDR3: CASSLSGRNTIYF; DNA: TGTGCCAGCAGTTTGTCGGGGAGAAACACCATATATTTT
J: TRBJ2-3; size: .; V: TRBV5-5; D: TRBD2; CDR3: CASSWGLAGTYTDTQYF; DNA: TGTGCCAGCAGCTGGGGACTAGCGGGGACCTACACAGATACGCAGTATTTT
J: TRBJ2-2; size: few; V: TRBV18; D: TRBD1; CDR3: CASSPLLGTGVTGELFF; DNA: TGTGCCAGCTCACCTCTTCTCGGGACAGGGGTCACCGGGGAGCTGTTTTTT
J: TRBJ1-2; size: few; V: TRBV29-1; D: .; CDR3: CSVNKNGYTF; DNA: TGCAGCGTTAATAAGAATGGCTACACCTTC
J: TRBJ1-4; size: .; V: TRBV14; D: .; CDR3: CASSQGSGLNLEKLFF; DNA: TGTGCCAGCAGCCAAGGCTCGGGGTTGAATTTGGAAAAACTGTTTTTT
J: TRBJ2-3; size: few; V: TRBV4-3; D: .; CDR3: CASSRIFGGGTDTQYF; DNA: TGCGCCAGCAGCCGAATATTCGGGGGAGGTACAGATACGCAGTATTTT
J: TRBJ2-7; size: .; V: TRBV20-1; D: .; CDR3: CSATPRDEQYF; DNA: TGCAGTGCGACCCCTCGGGACGAGCAGTACTTC
J: TRBJ2-1; size: few; V: TRBV20-1; D: .; CDR3: CSARAPPSTDNEQFF; DNA: TGCAGTGCTAGAGCACCTCCTAGCACAGACAATGAGCAGTTCTTC
J: TRBJ2-2; size: many; V: TRBV29-1; D: TRBD1; CDR3: CSGADRANGELFF; DNA: TGCAGCGGGGCTGACAGGGCGAACGGGGAGCTGTTTTTT
J: TRBJ2-2; size: few; V: TRBV29-1; D: .; CDR3: CSARTFANTGELFF; DNA: TGCAGCGCCCGGACATTCGCGAACACCGGGGAGCTGTTTTTT
J: TRBJ2-3; size: few; V: TRBV9; D: TRBD2; CDR3: CASSPYSRTSIGTDTQYF; DNA: TGTGCCAGCAGCCCCTATTCCCGGACTAGTATAGGCACAGATACGCAGTATTTT
J: TRBJ2-2; size: few; V: TRBV4-1; D: .; CDR3: CASSQFLVNTGELFF; DNA: TGCGCCAGCAGTCAGTTTTTAGTGAACACCGGGGAGCTGTTTTTT
J: TRBJ1-3; size: .; V: TRBV12-3/TRBV12-4; D: .; CDR3: CASSVLGTTGNTIYF; DNA: TGTGCCAGCAGCGTTCTAGGGACTACTGGAAACACCATATATTTT
J: TRBJ2-7; size: .; V: TRBV7-2; D: TRBD1; CDR3: CASSPQGRFFYEQYF; DNA: TGTGCCAGCAGCCCACAGGGGCGATTTTTCTACGAGCAGTACTTC
J: TRBJ2-7; size: many; V: TRBV6-2/TRBV6-3; D: .; CDR3: CATCGSRRYEQYF; DNA: TGTGCCACATGTGGCAGCCGAAGATACGAGCAGTACTTC
J: TRBJ2-5; size: .; V: TRBV7-2; D: .; CDR3: CASSSYTSAGTQYF; DNA: TGTGCCAGCAGCTCTTATACATCAGCAGGGACCCAGTACTTC
J: TRBJ1-1; size: .; V: TRBV2; D: .; CDR3: CASRPQGRGEAFF; DNA: TGTGCCAGCAGACCACAGGGCCGGGGTGAAGCTTTCTTT
J: TRBJ1-5; size: .; V: TRBV12-3/TRBV12-4; D: .; CDR3: CASSSEKEGQPQHF; DNA: TGTGCCAGCAGTTCGGAAAAAGAGGGTCAGCCCCAGCATTTT
J: TRBJ1-6; size: many; V: TRBV6-2/TRBV6-3; D: TRBD1; CDR3: CASSYRSGGNSPLHF; DNA: TGTGCCAGCAGTTATCGGTCAGGGGGAAATTCACCCCTCCACTTT
J: TRBJ2-1; size: many; V: TRBV14; D: .; CDR3: CASSGGTVHSYNEQFF; DNA: TGTGCCAGCAGCGGGGGGACAGTTCACTCCTACAATGAGCAGTTCTTC
J: TRBJ2-3; size: few; V: TRBV7-2; D: .; CDR3: CASSFAKASTDTQYF; DNA: TGTGCCAGCAGCTTTGCCAAAGCTAGCACAGATACGCAGTATTTT
J: TRBJ2-1; size: few; V: TRBV7-2; D: .; CDR3: CASSLRTGSYNEQFF; DNA: TGTGCCAGCAGCTTACGGACTGGATCCTACAATGAGCAGTTCTTC
J: TRBJ1-2; size: .; V: TRBV4-3; D: .; CDR3: CASSQDLASRIYGYTF; DNA: TGCGCCAGCAGCCAAGATCTGGCCTCCCGCATTTATGGCTACACCTTC
J: TRBJ1-1; size: .; V: TRBV20-1; D: .; CDR3: CSARDSLTVRRTEAFF; DNA: TGCAGTGCTAGAGATTCCCTGACCGTTCGACGAACTGAAGCTTTCTTT
J: TRBJ1-5; size: .; V: TRBV7-8; D: .; CDR3: CASSLEGYQPQHF; DNA: TGTGCCAGCAGCTTAGAGGGTTATCAGCCCCAGCATTTT
J: TRBJ2-5; size: few; V: TRBV10-3; D: .; CDR3: CAISDPETQYF; DNA: TGTGCCATCAGTGATCCGGAGACCCAGTACTTC
J: TRBJ2-4; size: many; V: TRBV4-3; D: .; CDR3: CASSQDPGLGQNIQYF; DNA: TGCGCCAGCAGCCAGGACCCCGGGCTAGGTCAAAACATTCAGTACTTC
J: TRBJ2-4; size: .; V: TRBV12-3/TRBV12-4; D: .; CDR3: CASSFRAGPNIQYF; DNA: TGTGCCAGCAGTTTCCGGGCCGGACCAAACATTCAGTACTTC
J: TRBJ2-5; size: few; V: TRBV28; D: .; CDR3: CASSTVRQETQYF; DNA: TGTGCCAGCAGCACGGTGAGGCAAGAGACCCAGTACTTC
J: TRBJ2-1; size: few; V: TRBV12-3/TRBV12-4; D: TRBD2; CDR3: CASSLRGLAENNEQFF; DNA: TGTGCCAGCAGTTTACGTGGACTAGCGGAAAACAATGAGCAGTTCTTC
J: TRBJ2-2; size: many; V: TRBV9; D: .; CDR3: CASSLGQNTGELFF; DNA: TGTGCCAGCAGCTTGGGACAGAACACCGGGGAGCTGTTTTTT
J: TRBJ2-3; size: few; V: TRBV3-1; D: .; CDR3: CASSQGGMADTQYF; DNA: TGTGCCAGCAGCCAAGGGGGGATGGCAGATACGCAGTATTTT
J: TRBJ2-5; size: .; V: TRBV12-3/TRBV12-4; D: TRBD2; CDR3: CASSPGLAGSETQYF; DNA: TGTGCCAGCAGCCCTGGACTAGCGGGGAGCGAGACCCAGTACTTC
J: TRBJ2-1; size: .; V: TRBV11-3; D: .; CDR3: CASSLVGANEQFF; DNA: TGTGCCAGCAGCTTAGTGGGGGCGAATGAGCAGTTCTTC
J: TRBJ1-2; size: many; V: TRBV27; D: TRBD1; CDR3: CASSSTPGTGGIYGYTF; DNA: TGTGCCAGCAGTTCTACGCCCGGGACAGGGGGCATCTATGGCTACACCTTC
J: TRBJ1-2; size: .; V: TRBV12-3/TRBV12-4; D: .; CDR3: CASTNQLLLTNGYTF; DNA: TGTGCCAGCACCAATCAGTTACTACTAACTAATGGCTACACCTTC
J: TRBJ1-1; size: few; V: TRBV6-6; D: .; CDR3: CASSFGGITEAFF; DNA: TGTGCCAGCAGTTTCGGGGGAATAACTGAAGCTTTCTTT
J: TRBJ1-1; size: .; V: TRBV6-1; D: .; CDR3: CASGDYNTEAFF; DNA: TGTGCCAGCGGGGACTATAACACTGAAGCTTTCTTT
J: TRBJ1-2; size: many; V: TRBV4-1; D: .; CDR3: CASSQGSTYRDGYTF; DNA: TGCGCCAGCAGCCAAGGGTCTACCTACAGGGATGGCTACACCTTC
J: TRBJ1-6; size: .; V: TRBV7-9; D: .; CDR3: CASSSMGVSSPLHF; DNA: TGTGCCAGCAGCTCGATGGGGGTCAGTTCACCCCTCCACTTT
J: TRBJ2-5; size: few; V: TRBV27; D: .; CDR3: CASSLSHSQETQYF; DNA: TGTGCCAGCAGTTTATCGCACAGCCAAGAGACCCAGTACTTC
J: TRBJ2-5; size: few; V: TRBV4-1; D: .; CDR3: CASSQGQDGTQYF; DNA: TGCGCCAGCAGCCAAGGACAGGATGGGACCCAGTACTTC
J: TRBJ2-5; size: few; V: TRBV5-1; D: .; CDR3: CASSSGTQDETQYF; DNA: TGCGCCAGCAGCTCCGGGACCCAGGACGAGACCCAGTACTTC
J: TRBJ1-5; size: .; V: TRBV10-2; D: .; CDR3: CASSEGVGQPQHF; DNA: TGCGCCAGCAGTGAAGGGGTTGGGCAGCCCCAGCATTTT
J: TRBJ1-5; size: few; V: TRBV7-2; D: .; CDR3: CASSLWPIYHSNQPQHF; DNA: TGTGCCAGCAGCTTATGGCCGATTTATCATAGCAATCAGCCCCAGCATTTT